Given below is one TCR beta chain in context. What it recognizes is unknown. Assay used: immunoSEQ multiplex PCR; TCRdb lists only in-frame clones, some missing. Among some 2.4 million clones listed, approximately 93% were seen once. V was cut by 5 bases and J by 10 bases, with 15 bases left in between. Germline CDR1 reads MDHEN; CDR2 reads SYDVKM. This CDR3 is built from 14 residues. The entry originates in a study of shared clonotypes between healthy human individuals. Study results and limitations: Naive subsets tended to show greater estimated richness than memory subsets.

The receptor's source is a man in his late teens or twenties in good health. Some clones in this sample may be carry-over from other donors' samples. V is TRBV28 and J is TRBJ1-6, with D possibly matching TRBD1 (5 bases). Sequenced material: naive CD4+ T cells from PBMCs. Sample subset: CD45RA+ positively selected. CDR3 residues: CASSTLGARSPLHF. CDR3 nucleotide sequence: TGTGCCAGCAGTACCCTCGGGGCTAGGTCACCCCTCCACTTT.